The 30 T cell receptor beta chains in this list originate from one sample, sequenced in a study of CD8 T cells in Susac syndrome. After extraction with the RNeasy kit, about 0.45 to 1 ug of the RNA was reverse transcribed using random hexamers. Using its own MiXCR run on the immunoSEQ multiplex PCR reads, TCRdb lists one record per CDR3 protein. The sample shows about 190,000 distinct CDR3 sequences, approximately 95% of them seen only once. The specimen was CD8+ T cells from PBMCs. Every receptor here comes from a human donor with Susac syndrome.

The genes are TRBV4-2 and TRBJ2-5; 8 bases are shared with TRBD2. Unmatched junction bases numbered 2, after V lost 1 base and J lost 4 bases. Germline V gene data show CDR1 as LGHNA and CDR2 as YNFKEQ. The length of the CDR3 is 14 residues. In nucleotides, the CDR3 is TGTGCCAGCAGCCAAGGAGCGGGAGTAGAGACCCAGTACTTC. Amino acids: CASSQGAGVETQYF.

This clonotype is a singleton in its sample. V gene TRBV30 combines with J gene TRBJ1-5, with D tentatively TRBD1 (6 bases). V lost 2 bases, J lost 6 bases, and 14 bases lay in between. CDR1 and CDR2 from the germline V gene are GTSNPN and SVGIG (reference sequence). There are 14 residues in the CDR3. CDR3 protein: CAWSIGGTSQPQHF. The CDR3 DNA reads TGTGCCTGGAGTATCGGGGGCACGAGTCAGCCCCAGCATTTT.

The rearrangement links TRBV20-1 to TRBJ2-7; D may match TRBD1 or TRBD2 (7 bases each). V was cut by 2 bases and J by 4 bases, with 15 bases left in between. This CDR3 comprises 14 residues. Germline V gene data show CDR1 as DFQATT and CDR2 as SNEGSKA (reference sequence). For the CDR3, the DNA is TGCAGTGCTAGATTAGGGGAGGGGGCTTACGAGCAGTACTTC. Protein product: CSARLGEGAYEQYF.

The chain uses TRBV9 and TRBJ2-3; 8 bases agree with TRBD2. Trimming removed 1 base from V and 5 bases from J; junction bases left unmatched: 6. From germline, CDR1 is SGDLS and CDR2 YYNGEE. The CDR3 consists of 15 residues. The CDR3: CASSVPGGEQDTQYF. The CDR3 DNA reads TGTGCCAGCAGCGTACCGGGGGGGGAGCAAGATACGCAGTATTTT. Full variable domain (rest looked up from reference TRBV9 and TRBJ2-3): DSGVTQTPKHLITATGQRVTLRCSPRSGDLSVYWYQQSLDQGLQFLIQYYNGEERAKGNILERFSAQQFPDLHSELNLSSLELGDSALYFCASSVPGGEQDTQYFGPGTRLTVL.

The CDR3 DNA follows: TGTGCCAGCAGCATGCTGGGACAGGGGGCCTACAATGAGCAGTTCTTC. It specifies CASSMLGQGAYNEQFF. V is TRBV7-9 and J is TRBJ2-1; TRBD1 matches at 11 bases. The CDR3 spans 16 residues. J was trimmed by 2 bases and V by 5 bases; bases with no gene match: 5. CDR1 SEHNR and CDR2 FQNEAQ come from the germline V gene (reference sequence). Full variable domain (outside the CDR3, taken from reference TRBV7-9 and TRBJ2-1): DTGVSQNPRHKITKRGQNVTFRCDPISEHNRLYWYRQTLGQGPEFLTYFQNEAQLEKSRLLSDRFSAERPKGSFSTLEIQRTEQGDSAMYLCASSMLGQGAYNEQFFGPGTRLTVL.

The chain combines TRBV29-1 with TRBJ1-1; D is undetermined. From germline, CDR1 is SQVTM and CDR2 ANQGSEA. Trimming left V 7 bases short and J 3 bases short, with 18 bases between. The CDR3 has 14 amino acids. This chain's CDR3 is CSGLPAGRDTEAFF. In DNA form, the CDR3 reads TGCAGCGGACTCCCGGCGGGGAGGGACACTGAAGCTTTCTTT.

The chain links TRBV7-9 to TRBJ2-7, with 10 positions matching TRBD2. Germline lookup yields CDR1 SEHNR and CDR2 FQNEAQ (reference sequence). Unmatched junction bases numbered 7, after V lost 1 base and J lost 7 bases. There are 15 residues in the CDR3. The CDR3 nucleotides are TGTGCCAGCAGCTTAGACGGTAGCGGGGGGCGTGAGCAGTACTTC. Encoded protein: CASSLDGSGGREQYF.

The chain combines TRBV27 with TRBJ1-5; TRBD1 might be the D (5 bases). V dropped 4 bases and J dropped 0 bases, with 10 bases sitting between them. This CDR3 is built from 15 residues. The V gene's germline CDR1 is MNHEY and CDR2 SMNVEV (reference sequence). As DNA, the CDR3 is TGTGCCAGCAGTTATCAGGGTTATAGCAATCAGCCCCAGCATTTT. It is translated as CASSYQGYSNQPQHF.

This chain joins TRBV3-1 and TRBJ1-2, with D perhaps TRBD1 (5 bases). The ends were cut back, 4 bases at V and 5 bases at J, with 14 bases in the middle. The germline V gene encodes CDR1 LGHDT and CDR2 YNNKEL (reference sequence). The CDR3 covers 14 residues. The CDR3 spells CASSRRDGIYGYTF. The CDR3 region has the DNA TGTGCCAGCAGCCGCCGGGACGGGATTTATGGCTACACCTTC.

The chain couples TRBV28 to TRBJ1-2, with 7 positions matching TRBD1. Germline V gives CDR1 MDHEN, CDR2 SYDVKM. The CDR3 sequence is 15 residues long. V dropped 7 bases and J dropped 4; count of bases not matched to a gene: 12. The CDR3 is CASTPWGDRVYGYTF. CDR3 nucleotide sequence: TGTGCCAGCACTCCTTGGGGTGACAGGGTCTATGGCTACACCTTC.

The gene calls are TRBV7-9 and TRBJ1-4; TRBD1 is a possible D gene (6 bases). Germline lookup yields CDR1 SEHNR and CDR2 FQNEAQ (reference sequence). This CDR3 has 14 residues. Trimming took 3 bases from V and 3 from J, leaving 8 bases between them. CDR3 in amino acids: CASSFGQSNEKLFF. CDR3 nucleotide sequence: TGTGCCAGCAGCTTCGGACAGTCTAATGAAAAACTGTTTTTT.

The chain couples TRBV5-4 to TRBJ2-7; 9 nucleotides align to TRBD1. The trim removed 0 bases at V and 3 bases at J, leaving 4 bases unmatched. The CDR3 totals 15 residues. Per the germline V gene, CDR1 is SGHNT and CDR2 is YYREEE (reference sequence). The CDR3 nucleotides are TGTGCCAGCAGCTTGGCGGGACAGGGACACTACGAGCAGTACTTC. This sequence encodes CASSLAGQGHYEQYF.

The V and J genes are TRBV7-8 and TRBJ1-5; no firm D call. V gave up 2 bases and J gave up 4 bases, with 12 bases separating them. Germline loops: CDR1 SGHVS, CDR2 FQNEAQ. The CDR3 is made up of 15 amino acids. CDR3 coding DNA: TGTGCCAGCAGCTTAATCTCGACCGCGAATCAGCCCCAGCATTTT. Protein: CASSLISTANQPQHF.

The genes are TRBV6-5 and TRBJ2-5; D possibly corresponds to TRBD2 (6 bases). This CDR3 has 13 residues. Trimming pared 7 bases from V and 5 bases from J, leaving 14 bases between. The germline CDR1 and CDR2 sequences are MNHEY and SVGAGI. This CDR3 reads CASTGSGRETQYF. CDR3 DNA: TGTGCCAGCACCGGGAGTGGGAGGGAGACCCAGTACTTC.

The chain couples TRBV20-1 to TRBJ2-1, with TRBD2 identical over 8 bases. V trimming: 1 base; J trimming: 3 bases; junction bases outside the gene matches: 14. CDR3 length equals 18 residues. CDR1 and CDR2 from the germline V gene are DFQATT and SNEGSKA (reference sequence). The CDR3 here is CSARGGWAGGEFYNEQFF. In DNA, the CDR3 is TGCAGTGCTAGAGGGGGCTGGGCGGGAGGAGAGTTCTACAATGAGCAGTTCTTC.

The chain links TRBV6-5 to TRBJ1-5; no definite D call. Germline CDR1 and CDR2: MNHEY and SVGAGI. This CDR3 comprises 13 residues. Trimming removed 7 bases from V and 4 bases from J, with 11 bases in between. The CDR3 region has the DNA TGTGCCAGCAAGGAGGAAATAAATCAGCCCCAGCATTTT. Translated, it gives CASKEEINQPQHF.

This chain joins TRBV9 and TRBJ2-3, with unresolved D. Germline values: CDR1 SGDLS, CDR2 YYNGEE. V dropped 3 bases and J dropped 2 bases, with 4 bases sitting between them. The CDR3 contains 12 residues. CDR3 DNA: TGTGCCAGCAGCGGTAACACAGATACGCAGTATTTT. Amino acids: CASSGNTDTQYF.

The chain combines TRBV28 with TRBJ2-6, with D possibly being TRBD1 (6 bases). CDR3 length: 18 amino acids. V was cut by 5 bases and J by 0 bases, with 17 bases left in between. Germline CDR1 reads MDHEN; CDR2 reads SYDVKM. CDR3 sequence reads: CASSVTGLLSSGANVLTF. CDR3 nucleotides: TGTGCCAGCAGTGTAACAGGGCTCCTTTCCTCTGGGGCCAACGTCCTGACTTTC.

J is TRBJ2-1 and V is TRBV3-1; D unresolved. V was shortened by 4 bases and J by 8 bases, with 15 bases between the two germline ends. This CDR3 is built from 14 residues. Germline-derived CDR1 and CDR2 are LGHDT and YNNKEL (reference sequence). CDR3 DNA: TGTGCCAGCAGCCCCGAGAAAGGTACGGATGAGCAGTTCTTC. Its translation: CASSPEKGTDEQFF.

The chain couples TRBV2 to TRBJ2-7, with D tentatively TRBD1 (6 bases). The V end was cut by 6 bases, the J end by 3 bases, with 9 bases between. The CDR3 contains 12 residues. Germline V CDR1 and CDR2: SNHLY, FYNNEI. CDR3 sequence reads: CASREDSYEQYF. The CDR3 nucleotides read TGTGCCAGCAGAGAGGACAGCTACGAGCAGTACTTC.

CDR3 loop: CASSLGDRTYEQYF. CDR3 sequence (DNA): TGTGCCAGCAGCTTAGGGGACAGAACCTACGAGCAGTACTTC. The gene calls are TRBV7-9 and TRBJ2-7; 7 bases map to TRBD1. Germline V CDR1 and CDR2: SEHNR, FQNEAQ (reference sequence). With 1 base clipped from V and 2 bases from J, the junction kept 2 bases outside the gene matches. This CDR3 spans 14 amino acids.

The chain's CDR3 is CASRPQLAGAPISTDTQYF. CDR3 bases: TGTGCCAGCAGACCACAACTAGCGGGGGCCCCGATAAGCACAGATACGCAGTATTTT. The rearrangement uses TRBV27 and TRBJ2-3, with 11 bases matching TRBD2. This CDR3 has 19 residues. The trim removed 6 bases at V and 0 bases at J, leaving 14 bases unmatched. The germline CDR1 and CDR2 sequences are MNHEY and SMNVEV (reference sequence).

Only one count was recorded for this clonotype. The rearrangement uses TRBV6-5 and TRBJ2-1, with D perhaps matching TRBD1 (6 bases). The germline gives CDR1 MNHEY, CDR2 SVGAGI. The V and J ends lost 5 bases and 7 bases respectively, with 12 bases between them. The CDR3 spans 13 residues. The CDR3 region has the DNA TGTGCCAGCAGTGACAGGCTAGGGAATGAGCAGTTCTTC. It specifies CASSDRLGNEQFF.

The rearrangement uses TRBV13 and TRBJ2-7; the D is unclear. The germline gives CDR1 PRHDT, CDR2 FYEKMQ (reference sequence). The CDR3 has 14 amino acids. V was pared by 0 bases and J by 6 bases, with 12 bases between. The CDR3 nucleotides read TGTGCCAGCAGCTTAGGCTGGGGTGATGCCGAGCAGTACTTC. This sequence encodes CASSLGWGDAEQYF. Filled out from reference TRBV13 and TRBJ2-7, the complete variable domain reads AAGVIQSPRHLIKEKRETATLKCYPIPRHDTVYWYQQGPGQDPQFLISFYEKMQSDKGSIPDRFSAQQFSDYHSELNMSSLELGDSALYFCASSLGWGDAEQYFGPGTRLTVT.

This clonotype was observed once. The genes are TRBV28 and TRBJ2-7; 7 nucleotides line up with TRBD1. The junction had 6 bases not matched to a gene; V was cut back by 2 bases and J by 2 bases. The germline V gene has CDR1 MDHEN and CDR2 SYDVKM. The CDR3 extends over 15 amino acids. The CDR3 bases are TGTGCCAGCAGTTTACGGCGACAGGGTCCCTACGAGCAGTACTTC. It yields the protein CASSLRRQGPYEQYF.

The CDR3 DNA reads as TGTGCCAGCAGCGGACTTGGGGTGAACACTGAAGCTTTCTTT. This codes for CASSGLGVNTEAFF. V usage is TRBV7-9 and J usage is TRBJ1-1; D gene ambiguous. The CDR3 spans 14 residues. V shed 5 bases and J shed 0 bases, with 10 bases lying between them. Germline CDR1 and CDR2: SEHNR and FQNEAQ (reference sequence).

CDR3 DNA: TGTGCCAGCAGCTTAGTCCAGGGGGGGGGCACTGAAGCTTTCTTT. Translated: CASSLVQGGGTEAFF. The V gene is TRBV7-9, the J gene TRBJ1-1, with 7 bases aligning to TRBD1. The CDR3 has 15 amino acids. Looked up from germline, CDR1 is SEHNR and CDR2 is FQNEAQ (reference sequence). With V trimmed by 1 base and J by 4 bases, 6 bases remained unmatched. Using reference TRBV7-9 and TRBJ1-1 for the parts outside the CDR3, the full variable domain is DTGVSQNPRHKITKRGQNVTFRCDPISEHNRLYWYRQTLGQGPEFLTYFQNEAQLEKSRLLSDRFSAERPKGSFSTLEIQRTEQGDSAMYLCASSLVQGGGTEAFFGQGTRLTVV.

This clonotype was seen just once. The J gene is TRBJ1-4, the V gene TRBV29-1; TRBD1 might be the D (6 bases). V was clipped by 5 bases and J by 10 bases, with 11 bases between them. The germline V gene encodes CDR1 SQVTM and CDR2 ANQGSEA. The length of the CDR3 is 11 residues. The CDR3 nucleotides are TGCAGCGTTAGCAGGGGTGGAAAACTGTTTTTT. It codes for CSVSRGGKLFF.

A single count supports this clonotype. This chain connects TRBV3-1 to TRBJ2-3; D is ambiguous. Trimming left V 5 bases short and J 8 bases short, with 14 bases between. Germline CDR1 reads LGHDT; CDR2 reads YNNKEL (reference sequence). The CDR3 loop spans 13 amino acids. The CDR3 sequence: CASSYKLLRTQYF. The CDR3 nucleotides are TGTGCCAGCAGCTATAAGCTACTTCGTACGCAGTATTTT.

As for this clonotype: A junction boundary mismatches the germline segment, possibly from a read error. The chain employs TRBV19 and TRBJ2-1, with 13 bases aligning to TRBD2. The CDR3 is made up of 20 amino acids. Germline loops: CDR1 LNHDA, CDR2 SQIVND (reference sequence). CDR3 sequence (DNA): TGTGCCAGTAGTTTAGAAGGACTAGCGGGAGCCAGAATAGAGGACAATGAGCAGTTCTTC. Amino acid sequence: CASSLEGLAGARIEDNEQFF. The complete variable domain, with remaining parts taken from reference TRBV19 and TRBJ2-1, reads DGGITQSPKYLFRKEGQNVTLSCEQNLNHDAMYWYRQDPGQGLRLIYYSQIVNDFQKGDIAEGYSVSREKKESFPLTVTSAQKNPTAFYLCASSLEGLAGARIEDNEQFFGPGTRLTVL.